These T cell receptor beta chains were read from a single sample in a study of cytomegalovirus exposure and HLA in healthy donors. Clones were sequenced by immunoSEQ multiplex PCR, and TCRdb holds only the in-frame ones, with some missing. The sample consists of more than 100,000 clones, 60% to 85% of them appearing once. The sequenced sample was PBMCs. Receptor source: a woman aged 40 to 50 in good health and CMV-seropositive. The CDR3 runs from the conserved cysteine through the conserved F or W. The D gene is left open where the match is weak. Part of the rows lack a size; the others show once, few, many or a class for expanded clones.

abundance: .
d_gene: TRBD2
v_gene: TRBV18
j_gene: TRBJ2-5
CDR3nt: TGTGCCAGCTCACCAGTAGCGGGAATCCAAGAGACCCAGTACTTC
CDR3aa: CASSPVAGIQETQYF

abundance: .
d_gene: TRBD2
v_gene: TRBV7-2
j_gene: TRBJ2-7
CDR3nt: TGTGCCAGCAGTCGATCTGGGACTAGCCCAAACTACGAGCAGTACTTC
CDR3aa: CASSRSGTSPNYEQYF

abundance: .
d_gene: .
v_gene: TRBV20-1
j_gene: TRBJ1-1
CDR3nt: TGCAGTGCCCCTTTGAACACTGAAGCTTTCTTT
CDR3aa: CSAPLNTEAFF

abundance: .
d_gene: TRBD1
v_gene: TRBV6-5
j_gene: TRBJ1-4
CDR3nt: TGTGCCAGCAGCCGGGGACAGTCGATAAATGAAAAACTGTTTTTT
CDR3aa: CASSRGQSINEKLFF

abundance: .
d_gene: .
v_gene: TRBV7-8
j_gene: TRBJ2-2
CDR3nt: TGTGCCAGCAGCTCCCGACGGGGCGGGGAGCTGTTTTTT
CDR3aa: CASSSRRGGELFF

abundance: few
d_gene: .
v_gene: TRBV2
j_gene: TRBJ2-2
CDR3nt: TGTGCCAGCAGTGTTACCGCGAGCACCGGGGAGCTGTTTTTT
CDR3aa: CASSVTASTGELFF

abundance: .
d_gene: .
v_gene: TRBV18
j_gene: TRBJ1-1
CDR3nt: TGTGCCAGCTCATCCTCAGGGAAGGACACTGAAGCTTTCTTT
CDR3aa: CASSSSGKDTEAFF

abundance: .
d_gene: .
v_gene: TRBV2
j_gene: TRBJ2-5
CDR3nt: TGTGCCAGCAGTGTGGGGGCTCGGGAAGTTGAGACCCAGTACTTC
CDR3aa: CASSVGAREVETQYF

abundance: .
d_gene: TRBD2
v_gene: TRBV4-2
j_gene: TRBJ2-7
CDR3nt: TGTGCCAGCAGCCAAGAGGGGGGGGGTAGCGGACCCTACGAGCAGTACTTC
CDR3aa: CASSQEGGGSGPYEQYF

abundance: .
d_gene: TRBD2
v_gene: TRBV7-2
j_gene: TRBJ2-1
CDR3nt: TGTGCCAGCAGCTTAGAGCCAGCGGGGTTCAATGAGCAGTTCTTC
CDR3aa: CASSLEPAGFNEQFF

abundance: .
d_gene: TRBD2
v_gene: TRBV9
j_gene: TRBJ2-5
CDR3nt: TGTGCCAGCAGCGTAGATTCTCTAGCGGGGGGGCCTGCGGAGACCCAGTACTTC
CDR3aa: CASSVDSLAGGPAETQYF

abundance: .
d_gene: .
v_gene: TRBV27
j_gene: TRBJ1-3
CDR3nt: TGTGCCAGCAGCAAAACACCCAACTCTGGAAACACCATATATTTT
CDR3aa: CASSKTPNSGNTIYF

abundance: once
d_gene: TRBD2
v_gene: TRBV7-2
j_gene: TRBJ2-1
CDR3nt: TGTGCCAGCAGCTTGCGGCTAGCGGGCCTCAATGAGCAGTTCTTC
CDR3aa: CASSLRLAGLNEQFF

abundance: .
d_gene: .
v_gene: TRBV6-1
j_gene: TRBJ2-6
CDR3nt: TGTGCCAGCAGTGAAGGGGCTCGGCTGGGAGCTGTTGGGGCCAACGTCCTGACTTTC
CDR3aa: CASSEGARLGAVGANVLTF

abundance: .
d_gene: TRBD1
v_gene: TRBV6-1
j_gene: TRBJ1-2
CDR3nt: TGTGCCAGCAGCGAAACAGGGGGCCCAGGACGGTTCTATGGCTACACCTTC
CDR3aa: CASSETGGPGRFYGYTF

abundance: few
d_gene: .
v_gene: TRBV6-1
j_gene: TRBJ1-5
CDR3nt: TGTGCCAGCACCGACACAGGACCCAATCAGCCCCAGCATTTT
CDR3aa: CASTDTGPNQPQHF

abundance: .
d_gene: .
v_gene: TRBV19
j_gene: TRBJ1-1
CDR3nt: TGTGCCAGTACCAACCAGGCGAACACTGAAGCTTTCTTT
CDR3aa: CASTNQANTEAFF

abundance: few
d_gene: TRBD2
v_gene: TRBV5-1
j_gene: TRBJ2-3
CDR3nt: TGCGCCAGCAGTCCCGGACTAGACGAGAGCACAGATACGCAGTATTTT
CDR3aa: CASSPGLDESTDTQYF

abundance: .
d_gene: TRBD1
v_gene: TRBV2
j_gene: TRBJ1-2
CDR3nt: TGTGCCAGCCTTCAGGGGGCGCATGGCTACACCTTC
CDR3aa: CASLQGAHGYTF

abundance: .
d_gene: .
v_gene: TRBV7-2
j_gene: TRBJ2-1
CDR3nt: TGTGCCAGCGTCGGGATTACCTCCTACAATGAGCAGTTCTTC
CDR3aa: CASVGITSYNEQFF

abundance: .
d_gene: TRBD2
v_gene: TRBV19
j_gene: TRBJ2-7
CDR3nt: TGTGCCAGTAGTATAGGCGGGAGCTCCTACGAGCAGTACTTC
CDR3aa: CASSIGGSSYEQYF

abundance: .
d_gene: .
v_gene: TRBV5-1
j_gene: TRBJ2-7
CDR3nt: TGCGCCAGCAGCTTGGGGGGAAGGGGTTACTACGAGCAGTACTTC
CDR3aa: CASSLGGRGYYEQYF

abundance: once
d_gene: TRBD2
v_gene: TRBV6-5
j_gene: TRBJ2-5
CDR3nt: TGTGCCACCAGAGCGGGGGTCCAAGAGACCCAGTACTTC
CDR3aa: CATRAGVQETQYF

abundance: few
d_gene: .
v_gene: TRBV2
j_gene: TRBJ1-6
CDR3nt: TGTGCCAGCAGCCCTAAGGCGGGAAATTCACCCCTCCACTTT
CDR3aa: CASSPKAGNSPLHF

abundance: .
d_gene: TRBD1
v_gene: TRBV27
j_gene: TRBJ2-1
CDR3nt: TGTGCCAGGGGTCTACAGGTAGGACAGGGAAACAATGAGCAGTTCTTC
CDR3aa: CARGLQVGQGNNEQFF

abundance: .
d_gene: .
v_gene: TRBV6-5
j_gene: TRBJ2-7
CDR3nt: TGTGCCAGCAGGGGCAACCTCTACGAGCAGTACTTC
CDR3aa: CASRGNLYEQYF

abundance: .
d_gene: TRBD2
v_gene: TRBV10-3
j_gene: TRBJ2-3
CDR3nt: TGTGCCATCAGTTCCGGGACTAGTCCCACTACGCAGTATTTT
CDR3aa: CAISSGTSPTTQYF

abundance: .
d_gene: TRBD2
v_gene: TRBV4-1
j_gene: TRBJ2-5
CDR3nt: TGCGCCAGCAGCCAACGAGGGGCGGGGGGGGAAGAGACCCAGTACTTC
CDR3aa: CASSQRGAGGEETQYF

abundance: .
d_gene: .
v_gene: TRBV6-5
j_gene: TRBJ2-3
CDR3nt: TGTGCCAGCAGTTCAGGGCCAGGGGATACGCAGTATTTT
CDR3aa: CASSSGPGDTQYF

abundance: .
d_gene: TRBD1
v_gene: TRBV7-2
j_gene: TRBJ1-6
CDR3nt: TGTGCCAGCAGCGGACAGGGGGGAGGTTCACCCCTCCACTTT
CDR3aa: CASSGQGGGSPLHF

abundance: .
d_gene: TRBD1
v_gene: TRBV7-3
j_gene: TRBJ2-3
CDR3nt: TGTGCCAGCAGCCACGGGACAGGGGGCACAGATACGCAGTATTTT
CDR3aa: CASSHGTGGTDTQYF

abundance: .
d_gene: .
v_gene: TRBV7-7
j_gene: TRBJ1-5
CDR3nt: TGTGCTAGCAGCTTAGCAACCGGTGAGTACAATCAGCCCCAGCATTTT
CDR3aa: CASSLATGEYNQPQHF

abundance: .
d_gene: .
v_gene: TRBV6-5
j_gene: TRBJ2-2
CDR3nt: TGTGCCAGCAGTTACTTCCTCAGACAGGACACCGGGGAGCTGTTTTTT
CDR3aa: CASSYFLRQDTGELFF

abundance: .
d_gene: .
v_gene: TRBV5-1
j_gene: TRBJ2-7
CDR3nt: TGCGCCAGCAGCCGAGACCGGGATTACGAGCAGTACTTC
CDR3aa: CASSRDRDYEQYF

abundance: .
d_gene: .
v_gene: TRBV29-1
j_gene: TRBJ2-3
CDR3nt: TGCAGCGTTCTAGCGCAAAATACAGATACGCAGTATTTT
CDR3aa: CSVLAQNTDTQYF

abundance: .
d_gene: .
v_gene: TRBV19
j_gene: TRBJ2-1
CDR3nt: TGTGCCAGCAGGGCCGGCAACAGGGATGGCAATGAGCAGTTCTTC
CDR3aa: CASRAGNRDGNEQFF

abundance: .
d_gene: .
v_gene: TRBV6-5
j_gene: TRBJ1-1
CDR3nt: TGTGCCAGCAGTTACTCGCAGGGGCCGGGGGCTTTCTTT
CDR3aa: CASSYSQGPGAFF

abundance: medium-sized
d_gene: .
v_gene: TRBV30
j_gene: TRBJ1-5
CDR3nt: TGTGCCTGGAGTGTAGCCGGCAATCAGCCCCAGCATTTT
CDR3aa: CAWSVAGNQPQHF

abundance: few
d_gene: .
v_gene: TRBV7-9
j_gene: TRBJ1-3
CDR3nt: TGTGCCAGCAGCCCTCCTGGCCTCTCTGGAAACACCATATATTTT
CDR3aa: CASSPPGLSGNTIYF

abundance: .
d_gene: .
v_gene: TRBV5-1
j_gene: TRBJ1-6
CDR3nt: TGCGCCAGCAGCTTGGCCCACAGGGATAATTCACCCCTCCACTTT
CDR3aa: CASSLAHRDNSPLHF

abundance: .
d_gene: .
v_gene: TRBV4-3
j_gene: TRBJ1-6
CDR3nt: TGCGCCAGCAGCCAAGATCTGGGAGGCCGTTCACCCCTCCACTTT
CDR3aa: CASSQDLGGRSPLHF

abundance: .
d_gene: .
v_gene: TRBV7-8
j_gene: TRBJ1-5
CDR3nt: TGTGCCAGCAGCCTAGCCTCAGGGGTGACCAATCAGCCCCAGCATTTT
CDR3aa: CASSLASGVTNQPQHF

abundance: .
d_gene: TRBD1
v_gene: TRBV18
j_gene: TRBJ2-7
CDR3nt: TGTGCCAGCTCACCGGGGACAGGGGGTTCCTACGAGCAGTACTTC
CDR3aa: CASSPGTGGSYEQYF

abundance: .
d_gene: TRBD1
v_gene: TRBV7-6
j_gene: TRBJ2-7
CDR3nt: TGTGCCAGCAGCTGGGGACAGGGCCCCTACGAGCAGTACTTC
CDR3aa: CASSWGQGPYEQYF

abundance: .
d_gene: TRBD1
v_gene: TRBV5-1
j_gene: TRBJ1-2
CDR3nt: TGCGCCAGCAGCTTTACAGGGGGAGCGTCTAACTATGGCTACACCTTC
CDR3aa: CASSFTGGASNYGYTF

abundance: .
d_gene: TRBD1
v_gene: TRBV6-4
j_gene: TRBJ1-2
CDR3nt: TGTGCCAATGAAGACAGGGGGCTTGGCTACACCTTC
CDR3aa: CANEDRGLGYTF

abundance: .
d_gene: TRBD1
v_gene: TRBV5-8
j_gene: TRBJ1-2
CDR3nt: TGTGCCAGCAGGGGGACAGGGGGCTACTATGGCTACACCTTC
CDR3aa: CASRGTGGYYGYTF